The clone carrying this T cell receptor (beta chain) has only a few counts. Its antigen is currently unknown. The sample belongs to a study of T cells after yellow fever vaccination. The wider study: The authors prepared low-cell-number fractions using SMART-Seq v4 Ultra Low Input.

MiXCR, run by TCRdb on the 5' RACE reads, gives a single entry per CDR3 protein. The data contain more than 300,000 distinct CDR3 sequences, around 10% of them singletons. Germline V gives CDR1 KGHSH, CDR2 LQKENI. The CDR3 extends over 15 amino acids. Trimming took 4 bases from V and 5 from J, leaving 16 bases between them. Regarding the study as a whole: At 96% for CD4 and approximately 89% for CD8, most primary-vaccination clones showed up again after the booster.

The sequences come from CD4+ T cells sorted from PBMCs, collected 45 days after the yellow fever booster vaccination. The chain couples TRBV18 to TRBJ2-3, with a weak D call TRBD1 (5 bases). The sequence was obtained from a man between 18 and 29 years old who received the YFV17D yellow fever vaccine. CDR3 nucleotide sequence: TGTGCCAGCTCACTCAACCTCCAGGGTTTAGATACGCAGTATTTT. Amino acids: CASSLNLQGLDTQYF.